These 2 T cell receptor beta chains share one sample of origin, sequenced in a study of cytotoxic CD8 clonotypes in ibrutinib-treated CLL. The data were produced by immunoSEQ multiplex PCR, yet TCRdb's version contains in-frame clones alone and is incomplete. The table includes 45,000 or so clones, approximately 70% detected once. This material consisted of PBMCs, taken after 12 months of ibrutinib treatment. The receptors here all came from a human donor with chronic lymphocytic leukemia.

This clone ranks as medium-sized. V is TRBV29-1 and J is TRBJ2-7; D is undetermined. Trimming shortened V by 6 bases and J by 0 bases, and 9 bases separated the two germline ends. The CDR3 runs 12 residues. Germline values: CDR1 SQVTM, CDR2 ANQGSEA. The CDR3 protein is CSVTSSSYEQYF. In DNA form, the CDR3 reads TGCAGCGTGACAAGTAGCTCCTACGAGCAGTACTTC.

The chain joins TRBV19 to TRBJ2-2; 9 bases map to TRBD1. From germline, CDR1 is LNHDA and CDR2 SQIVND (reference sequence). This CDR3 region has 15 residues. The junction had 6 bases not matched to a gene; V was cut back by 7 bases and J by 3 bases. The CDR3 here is CASTTGDRDTGELFF. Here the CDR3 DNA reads TGTGCCAGTACCACCGGGGACAGGGACACCGGGGAGCTGTTTTTT.